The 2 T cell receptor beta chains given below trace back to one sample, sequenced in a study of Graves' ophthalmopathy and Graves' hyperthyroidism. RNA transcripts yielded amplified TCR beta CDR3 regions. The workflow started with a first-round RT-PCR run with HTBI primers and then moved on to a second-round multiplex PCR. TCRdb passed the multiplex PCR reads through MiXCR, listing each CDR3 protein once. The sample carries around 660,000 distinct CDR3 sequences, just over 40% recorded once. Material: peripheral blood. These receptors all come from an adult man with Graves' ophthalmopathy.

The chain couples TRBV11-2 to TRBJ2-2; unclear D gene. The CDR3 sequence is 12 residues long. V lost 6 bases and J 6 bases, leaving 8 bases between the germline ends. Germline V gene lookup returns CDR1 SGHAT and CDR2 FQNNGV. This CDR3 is CASRMLAGELFF. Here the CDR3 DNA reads TGTGCCAGCAGGATGCTAGCCGGGGAGCTGTTTTTT. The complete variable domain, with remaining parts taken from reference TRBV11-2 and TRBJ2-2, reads EAGVAQSPRYKIIEKRQSVAFWCNPISGHATLYWYQQILGQGPKLLIQFQNNGVVDDSQLPKDRFSAERLKGVDSTLKIQPAKLEDSAVYLCASRMLAGELFFGEGSRLTVL.

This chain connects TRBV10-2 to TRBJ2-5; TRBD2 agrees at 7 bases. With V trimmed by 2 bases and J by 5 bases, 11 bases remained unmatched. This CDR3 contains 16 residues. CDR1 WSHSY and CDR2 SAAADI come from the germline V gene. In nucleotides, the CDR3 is TGCGCCAGCAGTGAGGGGGCGGGAGCGTCTGTGGAGACCCAGTACTTC. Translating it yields CASSEGAGASVETQYF.